The 8 T cell receptor beta chains in this list originate from one sample, sequenced in a study of blood T cell repertoires in COVID-19. Assay: immunoSEQ multiplex PCR; the TCRdb copy retains only in-frame clones and omits some. The repertoire includes 70,000 or so clones, 82% of them detected once, and under 20% sits in the top ten. The sample consisted of peripheral blood. Receptors were obtained from a human donor in a cohort sampled during active COVID-19.

The rearrangement joins TRBV15 to TRBJ2-3; 14 bases map to TRBD2. The CDR3 consists of 16 residues. The germline V gene encodes CDR1 LNHNV and CDR2 YYDKDF (reference sequence). The V segment lost 3 bases and the J segment 4 bases; nucleotides outside the gene matches: 3. CDR3 in amino acids: CATSRTSGGASDTQYF. Here the CDR3 DNA reads TGTGCCACCAGCAGGACTAGCGGGGGGGCATCAGATACGCAGTATTTT.

The V gene is TRBV6-5, the J gene TRBJ2-7; TRBD2 is a possible D gene (6 bases). Trimming shortened V by 6 bases and J by 3 bases, and 12 bases separated the two germline ends. In germline, CDR1 is MNHEY, CDR2 SVGAGI. The CDR3 covers 13 residues. The CDR3 nucleotides are TGTGCCAGCAGAGTGGAGGGGTTCTACGAGCAGTACTTC. Amino acid sequence: CASRVEGFYEQYF.

The V and J genes are TRBV3-1 (or the pseudogene TRBV3-2) and TRBJ1-5, with D unclear. This CDR3 has 16 residues. Germline lookup yields CDR1 LGHDT and CDR2 YNNKEL (reference sequence). The V end was cut by 4 bases, the J end by 0 bases, with 13 bases between. For the CDR3, the DNA is TGTGCCAGCAGCCCGGGTGGTAGGTATAGCAATCAGCCCCAGCATTTT. Residues: CASSPGGRYSNQPQHF.

This chain connects TRBV25-1 to TRBJ1-3; 9 bases match TRBD1. Germline loops: CDR1 MGHDK, CDR2 SYGVNS. With 4 bases clipped from V and 2 bases from J, the junction kept 6 bases outside the gene matches. The CDR3 extends over 16 amino acids. The CDR3 DNA reads TGTGCCAGCAGTGCTCCGGGACAGGGCGCTGGAAACACCATATATTTT. This gives the protein CASSAPGQGAGNTIYF.

The rearrangement uses TRBV15 and TRBJ2-7, with TRBD1 identical over 11 bases. The CDR3 loop spans 18 amino acids. With V trimmed by 0 bases and J by 0 bases, 7 bases remained unmatched. The V gene's germline CDR1 is LNHNV and CDR2 YYDKDF (reference sequence). The CDR3 nucleotides are TGTGCCACCAGCAGAGATAAGTTCGGGACAGGGGGCTCCTACGAGCAGTACTTC. As protein: CATSRDKFGTGGSYEQYF.

The chain combines TRBV7-8 with TRBJ2-1; 7 bases match TRBD1. Germline V lookup: CDR1 SGHVS, CDR2 FQNEAQ. The CDR3 spans 15 residues. The V and J ends lost 5 bases and 2 bases, in that order; junction bases with no gene match: 6. The CDR3 is CASSPRQGPYNEQFF. The CDR3 DNA reads TGTGCCAGCAGCCCCCGACAGGGCCCCTACAATGAGCAGTTCTTC.

The chain combines TRBV9 with TRBJ2-5; TRBD2 aligns across 11 bases. The CDR3 extends over 17 amino acids. Germline loops: CDR1 SGDLS, CDR2 YYNGEE. The V gene end was trimmed by 1 base and the J gene end by 2 bases; junction bases not matched to a gene: 7. CDR3 DNA sequence: TGTGCCAGCAGCGTACGTCCGGGACTAGCGGTACAAGAGACCCAGTACTTC. Amino acids: CASSVRPGLAVQETQYF.

The rearrangement joins TRBV7-2 to TRBJ2-7, with a tentative D call TRBD1 (5 bases). CDR1 and CDR2 from the germline V gene are SGHTA and FQGNSA. This CDR3 comprises 14 residues. V was trimmed by 4 bases and J by 3 bases, leaving 13 bases between them. The CDR3 DNA follows: TGTGCCAGCAGCTCCAGGGATGTGGGCTACGAGCAGTACTTC. It yields the protein CASSSRDVGYEQYF. Full variable domain (outside the CDR3, taken from reference TRBV7-2 and TRBJ2-7): GAGVSQSPSNKVTEKGKDVELRCDPISGHTALYWYRQSLGQGLEFLIYFQGNSAPDKSGLPSDRFSAERTGGSVSTLTIQRTQQEDSAVYLCASSSRDVGYEQYFGPGTRLTVT.